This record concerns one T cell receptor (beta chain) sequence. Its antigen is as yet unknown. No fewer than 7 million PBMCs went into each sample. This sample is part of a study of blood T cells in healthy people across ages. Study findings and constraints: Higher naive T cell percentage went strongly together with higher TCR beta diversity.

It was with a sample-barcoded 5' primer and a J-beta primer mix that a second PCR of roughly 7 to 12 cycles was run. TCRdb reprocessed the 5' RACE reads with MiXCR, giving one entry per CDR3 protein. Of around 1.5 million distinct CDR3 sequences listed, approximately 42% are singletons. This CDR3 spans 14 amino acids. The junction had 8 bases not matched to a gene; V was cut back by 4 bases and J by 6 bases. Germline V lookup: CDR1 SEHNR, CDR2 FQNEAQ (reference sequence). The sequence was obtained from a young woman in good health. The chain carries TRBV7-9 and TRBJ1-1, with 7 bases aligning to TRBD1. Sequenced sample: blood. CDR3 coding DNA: TGTGCCAGCAGCTACTCCGGGACAGTACCTGAAGCTTTCTTT. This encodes CASSYSGTVPEAFF.